This T cell receptor (beta chain) was captured by sequencing in a study of regulatory T cells in long-lasting Graves disease. Study-level background: Antithyroid drug intake by newly diagnosed Graves' patients had lasted under 3 months.

Germline V gene data show CDR1 as MNHEY and CDR2 as SMNVEV (reference sequence). V lost 5 bases to trimming and J lost 3 bases; unmatched junction nucleotides: 9. CDR3 length equals 15 residues. To make TCR beta libraries, researchers used iRepertoire HTBI primers and Arm-PCR of CDR3 regions. TCRdb used MiXCR to reprocess the multiplex PCR reads, holding one entry per CDR3 protein. The sample carries 400,000 to 450,000 distinct CDR3 sequences, 14% to 15% recorded once. Noted time point: newly diagnosed GD, antithyroid drugs for less than 3 months. With RNA extracted from PBMCs as input, the TCR library was made. Ten or more counts support this clonotype. This sample was shared with a second study, whose subject was T cells in Graves' hyperthyroidism and ophthalmopathy. That study adds: A lack of ophthalmopathy progression within 18 months defined stable Graves' hyperthyroidism. Thyroid ultrasound, orbital computed tomography, clinical symptoms, and serum thyroxine and TRAb underpinned diagnoses. The HTBI primer set served for first-round RT-PCR of the TCR CDR3.

The TCR was taken from a woman in her twenties or thirties with Graves disease. Here the sequenced sample was peripheral blood mononuclear cells (PBMCs), taken at new diagnosis, from a patient treated with antithyroid drugs. V and J are TRBV27 and TRBJ2-7; 8 nucleotides match TRBD1. The CDR3 nucleotides read TGTGCCAGCAGTCCAAACCCGACAGGGGACTACGAGCAGTACTTC. Amino acids: CASSPNPTGDYEQYF.